The 7 T cell receptor beta chains given below trace back to one sample, sequenced in a study of blood T cell repertoires in COVID-19. Generated by immunoSEQ multiplex PCR, the TCRdb table keeps only in-frame clones and is missing some. The sample consists of fewer than 250,000 clones, approximately 83% of them appearing once. The sequenced material came from peripheral blood. The receptors here all came from a human donor in a cohort sampled during active COVID-19.

The rearrangement links TRBV14 to TRBJ1-1; D unresolved. The CDR3 loop spans 13 amino acids. V dropped 2 bases and J dropped 2 bases, with 6 bases sitting between them. The germline gives CDR1 SGHDN, CDR2 FVKESK. In DNA, the CDR3 is TGTGCCAGCAGCCAACGGGGTAACACTGAAGCTTTCTTT. Translated, it gives CASSQRGNTEAFF.

The chain has TRBV27 and TRBJ2-3; 9 bases are shared with TRBD1. Germline V CDR1 and CDR2: MNHEY, SMNVEV (reference sequence). J gave up 6 bases and V 5 bases, and 6 bases lay outside the gene matches. CDR3 length: 14 amino acids. Here the CDR3 DNA reads TGTGCCAGCAGTCTACCCGGGACAGGGGATACGCAGTATTTT. The encoded protein is CASSLPGTGDTQYF.

The chain employs TRBV5-3 and TRBJ1-5, with D possibly TRBD1 on 6 matching bases. TRBV5-3 is classed as an ORF, of uncertain function. The CDR3 has 18 amino acids. The V end lost 4 bases, the J end lost 6 bases, and 26 bases lay between the germline ends. CDR3 residues: CARSENIDLVGARQPQHF. CDR3 DNA sequence: TGTGCCAGAAGCGAAAACATAGACTTGGTGGGGGCGCGTCAGCCCCAGCATTTT.

The chain recombines TRBV5-4 with TRBJ2-7; the D gene is possibly TRBD2 (6 bases). The ends were cut back, 3 bases at V and 4 bases at J, with 8 bases in the middle. CDR1 SGHNT and CDR2 YYREEE come from the germline V gene (reference sequence). This CDR3 contains 12 residues. The CDR3 nucleotides read TGTGCCAGCAGCTGGGGACTGTACGAGCAGTACTTC. It codes for CASSWGLYEQYF. The whole variable domain, filled in from reference TRBV5-4 and TRBJ2-7, reads ETGVTQSPTHLIKTRGQQVTLRCSSQSGHNTVSWYQQALGQGPQFIFQYYREEENGRGNFPPRFSGLQFPNYSSELNVNALELDDSALYLCASSWGLYEQYFGPGTRLTVT.

CDR3 in amino acids: CASSRAGTSGQHLPYEQYF. DNA of the CDR3: TGTGCCAGCAGCCGAGCTGGGACTAGCGGTCAACACCTCCCCTACGAGCAGTACTTC. The chain employs TRBV14 and TRBJ2-7; 11 bases align to TRBD2. V was pared by 4 bases and J by 2 bases, with 16 bases of the junction left unmatched. Per germline, CDR1 SGHDN and CDR2 FVKESK. CDR3 length equals 19 residues.

The chain carries TRBV28 and TRBJ2-1; TRBD2 aligns across 8 bases. Germline CDR1 is MDHEN and CDR2 is SYDVKM. V was clipped by 9 bases and J by 4 bases; unmatched bases: 11. The CDR3 has 15 amino acids. CDR3 sequence: CASLRGGEDYNEQFF. CDR3 nucleotides: TGTGCCAGTCTACGGGGGGGAGAAGATTACAATGAGCAGTTCTTC.

V usage is TRBV23-1 and J usage is TRBJ1-2, with 9 bases lining up with TRBD1. TRBV23-1 is placed among ORFs of uncertain function. The V segment lost 2 bases and the J segment 5 bases; nucleotides outside the gene matches: 12. This CDR3 spans 17 amino acids. The CDR3 loop is CASSQIPQGAKVYGYTF. In nucleotides, the CDR3 is TGCGCCAGCAGTCAAATACCACAGGGGGCAAAGGTTTATGGCTACACCTTC.